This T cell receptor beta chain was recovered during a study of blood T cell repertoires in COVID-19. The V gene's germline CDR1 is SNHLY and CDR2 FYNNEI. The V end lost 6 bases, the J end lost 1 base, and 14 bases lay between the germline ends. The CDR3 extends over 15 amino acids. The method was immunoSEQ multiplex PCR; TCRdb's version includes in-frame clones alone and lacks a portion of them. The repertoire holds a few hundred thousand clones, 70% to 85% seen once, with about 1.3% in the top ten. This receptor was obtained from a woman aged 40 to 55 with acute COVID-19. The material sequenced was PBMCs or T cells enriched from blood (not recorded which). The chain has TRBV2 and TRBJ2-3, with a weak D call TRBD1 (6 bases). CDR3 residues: CASSVQGSGTDTQYF. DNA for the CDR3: TGTGCCAGCAGCGTACAGGGTAGCGGCACAGATACGCAGTATTTT.